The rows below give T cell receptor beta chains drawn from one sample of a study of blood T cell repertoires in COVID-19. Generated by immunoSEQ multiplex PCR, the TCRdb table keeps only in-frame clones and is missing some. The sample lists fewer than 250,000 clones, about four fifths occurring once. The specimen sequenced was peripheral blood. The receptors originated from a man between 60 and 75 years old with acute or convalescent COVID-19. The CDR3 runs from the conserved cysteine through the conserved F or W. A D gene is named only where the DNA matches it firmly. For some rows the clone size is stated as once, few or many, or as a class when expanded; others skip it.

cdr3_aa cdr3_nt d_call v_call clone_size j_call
CAWRKWDRATEAFF TGTGCCTGGAGAAAATGGGACAGGGCCACTGAAGCTTTCTTT TRBD1 TRBV30 - TRBJ1-1
CASTGGGGQPQHF TGTGCCAGCACCGGGGGTGGAGGTCAGCCCCAGCATTTT - TRBV12-3/TRBV12-4 few TRBJ1-5
CASSQLWDSSYEQYF TGCGCCAGCAGCCAGCTCTGGGACAGTTCCTACGAGCAGTACTTC TRBD1 TRBV4-3 - TRBJ2-7
CASSPDRGGYGYTF TGTGCCAGCAGCCCCGACAGGGGTGGCTATGGCTACACCTTC TRBD1 TRBV5-6 - TRBJ1-2
CASSPFLTGPQPQHF TGTGCCAGCAGTCCGTTCCTAACAGGGCCCCAGCCCCAGCATTTT - TRBV28 - TRBJ1-5
CASSLLSGQNQPQHF TGCGCCAGCAGCCTACTTTCGGGACAAAATCAGCCCCAGCATTTT - TRBV5-1 - TRBJ1-5
CASSYSPAERYNEQFF TGTGCCAGCAGTTACTCCCCCGCGGAACGCTACAATGAGCAGTTCTTC - TRBV6-5 - TRBJ2-1
CASSLGQGGGYTF TGTGCCAGCAGCTTGGGACAGGGCGGGGGCTACACCTTC TRBD1 TRBV11-2 - TRBJ1-2
CASSDRPNEKLFF TGTGCCAGTTCGGACAGGCCAAATGAAAAACTGTTTTTT TRBD1 TRBV19 - TRBJ1-4
CASSSELRDRDNEQFF TGTGCCAGCAGTTCGGAACTCCGGGACAGGGATAATGAGCAGTTCTTC TRBD1 TRBV27 - TRBJ2-1
CASVYGGQGSPLHF TGTGCTAGTGTATACGGGGGGCAGGGTTCACCCCTCCACTTT - TRBV12-5 - TRBJ1-6
CASRIERGGRNEQFF TGTGCCAGCAGGATCGAGCGGGGGGGGCGGAATGAGCAGTTCTTC TRBD2 TRBV7-2 - TRBJ2-1
CASRGWTSGRSYNEQFF TGTGCCAGCAGGGGTTGGACTAGCGGGAGGTCTTACAATGAGCAGTTCTTC TRBD2 TRBV2 medium-sized TRBJ2-1
CASSLVTGGRYEQYF TGCGCCAGCAGCTTGGTGACGGGGGGAAGGTACGAGCAGTACTTC TRBD2 TRBV5-1 - TRBJ2-7
CATSDFSDRLPSGNTIYF TGTGCCACCAGTGATTTCTCGGACAGGCTGCCCTCTGGAAACACCATATATTTT TRBD1 TRBV24-1 - TRBJ1-3
CASLLPIGGGNEQFF TGCGCCAGCTTGCTCCCGATTGGGGGCGGCAATGAGCAGTTCTTC - TRBV10-2 - TRBJ2-1
CASSVSGGYYNEQFF TGTGCCAGCAGCGTATCGGGAGGGTATTACAATGAGCAGTTCTTC TRBD2 TRBV9 - TRBJ2-1
CASRITGRNQPQHF TGTGCCAGCAGGATTACAGGGAGAAATCAGCCCCAGCATTTT - TRBV27 - TRBJ1-5
CASSYSNKQETQYF TGTGCCAGCAGTTACTCGAACAAGCAAGAGACCCAGTACTTC - TRBV6-5 - TRBJ2-5
CASRSPSGGGGGEQYF TGTGCCAGCAGGTCACCCTCAGGGGGCGGCGGTGGGGAGCAGTACTTC TRBD1 TRBV11-2 - TRBJ2-7
CASSDTGTGDQPQHF TGTGCCAGCAGCGACACAGGGACAGGGGATCAGCCCCAGCATTTT TRBD1 TRBV9 - TRBJ1-5
CASSQGPKPNQPQHF TGTGCCAGCAGCCAGGGGCCAAAACCCAATCAGCCCCAGCATTTT - TRBV3-1/TRBV3-2 - TRBJ1-5
CASSQQYSSLATNEKLFF TGTGCCAGCTCACAGCAATACAGTTCCCTTGCAACTAATGAAAAACTGTTTTTT - TRBV18 - TRBJ1-4
CATSRELVGSGGDEQFF TGTGCCACCAGCAGAGAGCTGGTCGGTAGCGGGGGGGATGAGCAGTTCTTC TRBD2 TRBV15 - TRBJ2-1
CASSQDRSTDTQYF TGCGCCAGCAGCCAAGATCGGAGCACAGATACGCAGTATTTT - TRBV4-1 once TRBJ2-3
CASSQGQAHTYEQYF TGTGCCAGCAGCCAAGGACAGGCGCACACCTACGAGCAGTACTTC TRBD1 TRBV11-2 - TRBJ2-7
CASSLTGSYNEQFF TGTGCCAGCAGTTTAACGGGCTCCTACAATGAGCAGTTCTTC - TRBV28 - TRBJ2-1
CASSIEGGDAGELFF TGTGCCAGTAGTATAGAGGGAGGGGACGCCGGGGAGCTGTTTTTT TRBD2 TRBV19 - TRBJ2-2
CSVEQTGGGNTIYF TGCAGCGTTGAACAAACAGGGGGAGGAAACACCATATATTTT TRBD1 TRBV29-1 - TRBJ1-3
CSVRTGNSYQPQHF TGCAGCGTACGGACAGGGAACAGTTATCAGCCCCAGCATTTT TRBD1 TRBV29-1 - TRBJ1-5
CASSATSGGTNNEQFF TGTGCCAGCAGCGCAACTAGCGGGGGGACAAACAATGAGCAGTTCTTC TRBD2 TRBV7-9 - TRBJ2-1
CASSLIVLDTSNYGYTF TGTGCCAGCAGTTTAATAGTACTGGACACTTCTAACTATGGCTACACCTTC - TRBV28 - TRBJ1-2
CSAAGTGEWGTEKLFF TGCAGCGCCGCCGGGACAGGGGAGTGGGGCACGGAAAAACTGTTTTTT TRBD1 TRBV29-1 - TRBJ1-4